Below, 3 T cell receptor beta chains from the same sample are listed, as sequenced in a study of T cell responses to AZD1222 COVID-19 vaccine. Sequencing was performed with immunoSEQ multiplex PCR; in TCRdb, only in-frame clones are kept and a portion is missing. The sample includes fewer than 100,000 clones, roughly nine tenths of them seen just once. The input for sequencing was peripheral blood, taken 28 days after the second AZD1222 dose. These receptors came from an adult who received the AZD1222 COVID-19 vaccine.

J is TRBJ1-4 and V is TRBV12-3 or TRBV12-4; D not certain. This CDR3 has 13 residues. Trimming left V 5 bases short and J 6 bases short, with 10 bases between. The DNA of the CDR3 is TGTGCCAGCAGTCCAGGCCTGGATGAAAAACTGTTTTTT. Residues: CASSPGLDEKLFF.

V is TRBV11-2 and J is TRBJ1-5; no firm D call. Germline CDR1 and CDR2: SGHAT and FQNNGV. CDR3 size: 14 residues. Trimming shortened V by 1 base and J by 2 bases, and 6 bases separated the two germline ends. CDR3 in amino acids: CASSLAWGNQPQHF. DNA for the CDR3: TGTGCCAGCAGCTTAGCCTGGGGCAATCAGCCCCAGCATTTT.

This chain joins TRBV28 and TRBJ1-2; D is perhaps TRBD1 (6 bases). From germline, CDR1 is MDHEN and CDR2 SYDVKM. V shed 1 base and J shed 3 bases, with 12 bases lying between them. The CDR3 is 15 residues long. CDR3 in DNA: TGTGCCAGCAGTTTATTGCTGGGGGCGGACTATGGCTACACCTTC. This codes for CASSLLLGADYGYTF.